This T cell receptor beta chain stems from a study of shared clonotypes between healthy human individuals. Study results and caveats: Naive CD4 clonotypes overlapped across a handful of donors at roughly 5.1%.

About this clone: No antigen is known for it.

Naive CD8 populations comprised CD45RO-negative cells positively selected for CCR7, excluding terminally differentiated effector memory CD45RA+ cells. The method was immunoSEQ multiplex PCR; TCRdb's version includes in-frame clones alone and lacks a portion of them. The repertoire has some 2 million clones, less than 95% of them found once; the top ten carry 1.1%. The CDR3 loop spans 15 amino acids. The germline CDR1 and CDR2 sequences are MGHRA and YSYEKL. J gave up 2 bases and V 2 bases, and 0 bases lay outside the gene matches. The sample was naive CD8+ T cells sorted from blood. The chain employs TRBV4-1 and TRBJ2-6; 7 nucleotides align to TRBD1. This TCR derives from a man in his late teens or twenties in good health. This CDR3 reads CASSQTGAGANVLTF. The DNA for the CDR3 is TGCGCCAGCAGCCAAACAGGGGCTGGGGCCAACGTCCTGACTTTC.